This TCR beta chain derives from a study of immune heterogeneity within non-small cell lung tumors. Using 32 V and 13 J primers, multiplex PCR amplified TCR beta CDR3. TCRdb reanalysed the multiplex PCR reads using MiXCR and keeps one entry per CDR3 protein. This sample carries 21,000 or so distinct CDR3 sequences, about 29% of them seen once, and the ten largest clones take around 4.4%. Template material comprised bulk tumor genomic DNA at approximately 650 ng per sample. Biopsies that were spaced far apart were taken, several per primary tumor, during surgery. Curative surgery was undertaken by patients, who had untreated, newly diagnosed non-small cell lung cancer. There were roughly 15 donors in total. They were all newly diagnosed non-small cell lung cancer patients undergoing surgery with curative intent. CDR3 length equals 13 residues. V was shortened by 4 bases and J by 2 bases, with 11 bases between the two germline ends. Germline V gene lookup returns CDR1 GTSNPN and CDR2 SVGIG (reference sequence).

Findings and limits, study-wide: With local tumor mutational burden, local T-cell clonality showed a moderate but significant correlation (R 0.3 to 0.4). High-frequency T-cell receptor beta clonotypes differed largely between individual patients. Recurring identical dominant CDR3 beta clonotypes were observed across tumor sites within a patient, together with site-unique high-frequency clones.

In its sample, this clonotype was seen a few times. Its target is not known. This sequence was found in a man in his forties or fifties with non-small cell lung cancer. Sequencing used lung tumor tissue. The chain couples TRBV30 to TRBJ2-5; TRBD2 is a possible D gene (5 bases). CDR3 loop: CAWKLTGQETQYF. In DNA, the CDR3 is TGTGCCTGGAAGTTGACGGGACAAGAGACCCAGTACTTC.